This entry lists 2 T cell receptor beta chains sequenced from one sample in a study of regulatory T cells in long-lasting Graves disease. Noted time point: newly diagnosed GD, antithyroid drugs for less than 3 months. Isolated PBMC RNA provided the starting material for the TCR library. Arm-PCR of CDR3 regions and iRepertoire HTBI primers were the basis on which TCR beta libraries were built. TCRdb called the multiplex PCR reads again in MiXCR, with one record for every CDR3 protein. The repertoire consists of roughly 260,000 distinct CDR3 sequences, with approximately 20% occurring once and the leading ten covering approximately 14%. The sample also formed part of further work on T cells in Graves' hyperthyroidism and ophthalmopathy.

The starting material was peripheral blood mononuclear cells (PBMCs), obtained at new diagnosis, from a patient treated with antithyroid drugs. The receptor source for this set is a woman between 25 and 40 years old with Graves disease.

This clonotype was recorded many times. V gene TRBV6-1 combines with J gene TRBJ1-2, with TRBD1 matching over 7 bases. The germline gives CDR1 MNHNS, CDR2 SASEGT. This CDR3 comprises 15 residues. The ends lost 1 base at V and 4 bases at J; junction bases unmatched: 6. CDR3 amino acids: CASSEVEGGTYGYTF. CDR3 nucleotides: TGTGCCAGCAGTGAAGTTGAAGGGGGCACCTATGGCTACACCTTC.

This clonotype has at least ten counts. The rearrangement joins TRBV2 to TRBJ1-2; no clear D gene. V shed 4 bases and J shed 5 bases, with 11 bases lying between them. This CDR3 has 13 residues. CDR1 is SNHLY and CDR2 is FYNNEI in the germline V gene. In DNA, the CDR3 is TGTGCCAGCAGTGGGTCGGGTTTATATGGCTACACCTTC. Translated, it gives CASSGSGLYGYTF. Together with reference TRBV2 and TRBJ1-2, the CDR3 gives the full variable domain: EPEVTQTPSHQVTQMGQEVILRCVPISNHLYFYWYRQILGQKVEFLVSFYNNEISEKSEIFDDQFSVERPDGSNFTLKIRSTKLEDSAMYFCASSGSGLYGYTFGSGTRLTVV.